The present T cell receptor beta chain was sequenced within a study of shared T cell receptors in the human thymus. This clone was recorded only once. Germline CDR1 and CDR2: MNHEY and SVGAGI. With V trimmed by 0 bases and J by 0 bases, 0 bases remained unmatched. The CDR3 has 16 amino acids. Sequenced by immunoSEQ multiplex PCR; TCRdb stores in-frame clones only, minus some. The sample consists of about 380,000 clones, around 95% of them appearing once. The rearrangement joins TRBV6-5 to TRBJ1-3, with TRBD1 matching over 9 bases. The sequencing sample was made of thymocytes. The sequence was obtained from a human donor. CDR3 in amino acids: CASSYSTGGSGNTIYF. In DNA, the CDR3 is TGTGCCAGCAGTTACTCGACAGGGGGCTCTGGAAACACCATATATTTT.